The 32 T cell receptor beta chains below all came from one sample that was sequenced in a study of Graves' ophthalmopathy and Graves' hyperthyroidism. Amplifying from RNA transcripts, the study obtained TCR beta CDR3 regions. The first round was an RT-PCR with HTBI primers, and the second round was a multiplex PCR. TCRdb used MiXCR to reprocess the multiplex PCR reads, holding one entry per CDR3 protein. Of approximately 380,000 distinct CDR3 sequences listed, about 21% are singletons. Source material: peripheral blood. These receptors were obtained from a woman between 18 and 29 years old with stable Graves' hyperthyroidism.

Many counts were recorded for this clonotype. The rearrangement uses TRBV28 and TRBJ1-1; 7 bases are shared with TRBD1. Germline V CDR1 and CDR2: MDHEN, SYDVKM. The CDR3 contains 17 residues. Trimming removed 2 bases from V and 2 bases from J; junction bases left unmatched: 11. This CDR3 reads CASSLPFLQGRNTEAFF. The DNA for the CDR3 is TGTGCCAGCAGTTTACCGTTTTTACAGGGGCGAAACACTGAAGCTTTCTTT.

There are many counts of this clonotype. V and J are TRBV2 and TRBJ2-4, with D perhaps matching TRBD2 (5 bases). The CDR3 has 14 residues. Looked up from germline, CDR1 is SNHLY and CDR2 is FYNNEI. Trimming took 7 bases from V and 2 from J, leaving 12 bases between them. DNA of the CDR3: TGTGCCAGCACAAAGACTACTTCCAAAAACATTCAGTACTTC. Translated, it gives CASTKTTSKNIQYF.

At least ten counts were recorded for this clonotype. The V call is TRBV20-1, the J call TRBJ2-7; D may be TRBD1 (6 bases). This CDR3 contains 13 residues. Trimming shortened V by 6 bases and J by 4 bases, and 16 bases separated the two germline ends. Germline V gene sequence: CDR1 DFQATT, CDR2 SNEGSKA (reference sequence). The CDR3 loop reads CSATGDQGYEQYF. DNA of the CDR3: TGCAGTGCCACTGGGGACCAGGGGTACGAGCAGTACTTC.

Ten or more counts support this clonotype. The V call is TRBV6-5, the J call TRBJ2-7; 9 bases are a match to TRBD1. After removal of 7 bases from V and 2 bases from J, the junction contained 6 bases not matched to a gene. In germline, CDR1 is MNHEY, CDR2 SVGAGI. The CDR3 sequence is 14 residues long. CDR3 DNA sequence: TGTGCCAGCAAACCGGGACAGGGCCCCTACGAGCAGTACTTC. It encodes CASKPGQGPYEQYF.

This chain links TRBV11-2 with TRBJ2-5; 9 nucleotides line up with TRBD1. Germline V CDR1 and CDR2: SGHAT, FQNNGV. The CDR3 is 17 residues long. The V gene end was trimmed by 1 base and the J gene end by 2 bases; junction bases not matched to a gene: 8. In DNA form, the CDR3 reads TGTGCCAGCAGCTTAGGGACGGGACAGGGAGGGCAAGAGACCCAGTACTTC. This gives the protein CASSLGTGQGGQETQYF. The entire variable domain, with the rest obtained from reference TRBV11-2 and TRBJ2-5, is as follows: EAGVAQSPRYKIIEKRQSVAFWCNPISGHATLYWYQQILGQGPKLLIQFQNNGVVDDSQLPKDRFSAERLKGVDSTLKIQPAKLEDSAVYLCASSLGTGQGGQETQYFGPGTRLLVL.

This clonotype was detected many times. The genes are TRBV2 and TRBJ2-7; D not certain. From germline, CDR1 is SNHLY and CDR2 FYNNEI. Trimming took 4 bases from V and 4 from J, leaving 8 bases between them. There are 12 residues in the CDR3. CDR3 protein: CASSGPLYEQYF. The CDR3 nucleotides are TGTGCCAGCAGTGGGCCTCTTTACGAGCAGTACTTC.

Points on this clonotype: A junction end diverges from the germline sequence, so it may reflect a read error. V and J are TRBV28 and TRBJ1-6, with D hard to call. The CDR3 loop spans 12 amino acids. Germline V gene lookup returns CDR1 MDHEN and CDR2 SYDVKM. The CDR3 region has the DNA TGTGCCAGCAGCTTAATTAGGTCACACCTCCACTTT. Translated, it gives CASSLIRSHLHF.

The gene calls are TRBV28 and TRBJ1-5; 9 nucleotides line up with TRBD1. Germline V gives CDR1 MDHEN, CDR2 SYDVKM. J was trimmed by 6 bases and V by 6 bases; bases with no gene match: 9. The CDR3 has 15 amino acids. The chain's CDR3 is CASSQVPGQGQPQHF. The CDR3 coding sequence is TGTGCCAGCAGCCAAGTCCCGGGACAGGGTCAGCCCCAGCATTTT.

This clonotype was recorded at least ten times. A much more abundant neighbour one base away suggests this may be a read error. V and J are TRBV7-2 and TRBJ1-5; D gene unclear. The CDR3 loop spans 15 amino acids. V dropped 5 bases and J dropped 4 bases, with 15 bases sitting between them. Germline values: CDR1 SGHTA, CDR2 FQGNSA. CDR3 loop: CASSVTTGLNQPQHF. The CDR3, as DNA: TGTGCCAGCAGCGTTACGACGGGGTTAAATCAGCCCCAGCATTTT.

This chain connects TRBV7-2 to TRBJ1-2; weak D call: TRBD1 (6 bases). Germline lookup yields CDR1 SGHTA and CDR2 FQGNSA. The CDR3 is 15 amino acids. V gave up 8 bases and J gave up 5 bases, with 21 bases separating them. CDR3: CASSEKQGTGYGYTF. The DNA for the CDR3 is TGTGCCAGCTCAGAAAAACAGGGTACGGGGTATGGCTACACCTTC.

This clonotype has ten or more counts. This chain links TRBV9 with TRBJ1-3; TRBD1 matches 7 bases. The CDR3 is made up of 16 amino acids. V trimming: 2 bases; J trimming: 2 bases; junction bases outside the gene matches: 7. CDR1 and CDR2 from the germline V gene are SGDLS and YYNGEE. The DNA of the CDR3 is TGTGCCAGCAGCGTCGATTACAGGGGAGCTGGAAACACCATATATTTT. Translation: CASSVDYRGAGNTIYF.

Many counts were recorded for this clonotype. The V call is TRBV6-1, the J call TRBJ2-7; D is uncertain. The V end was cut by 5 bases, the J end by 0 bases, with 8 bases between. The germline V gene has CDR1 MNHNS and CDR2 SASEGT. The CDR3 has 13 amino acids. In nucleotides, the CDR3 is TGTGCCAGCAGTCCCCCCCGCTCCTACGAGCAGTACTTC. Encoded protein: CASSPPRSYEQYF.

This clonotype has a count of ten or more. This sequence joins TRBV30 and TRBJ1-1; D uncertain. Germline CDR1 and CDR2: GTSNPN and SVGIG (reference sequence). CDR3 length: 11 residues. V gave up 1 base and J gave up 6 bases, with 6 bases separating them. The CDR3 spells CAWSASPEAFF. In DNA form, the CDR3 reads TGTGCCTGGAGTGCCTCGCCTGAAGCTTTCTTT.

This clonotype occurred many times. The genes are TRBV7-3 and TRBJ1-2, with D uncertain. Looked up from germline, CDR1 is SGHTA and CDR2 is FQGTGA. The ends were cut back, 1 base at V and 3 bases at J, with 9 bases in the middle. The CDR3 extends over 14 amino acids. CDR3 loop: CASSLNGGDYGYTF. The CDR3 DNA reads as TGTGCCAGCAGCTTAAATGGAGGAGACTATGGCTACACCTTC.

This clonotype appeared a few times. A much larger clone sits a single nucleotide away, making a read error possible. This chain joins TRBV6-2 or TRBV6-3 and TRBJ1-6; 8 bases match TRBD1. Germline V CDR1 and CDR2: MNHEY, SVGEGT. This CDR3 is 16 amino acids long. CDR3 sequence (DNA): TGTGCCAGCAGTTACGACAGGGGTCGGAATAATTCACACCTCCACTTT. This codes for CASSYDRGRNNSHLHF.

This clonotype was recorded many times. The chain combines TRBV6-1 with TRBJ2-5, with D perhaps matching TRBD2 (6 bases). CDR1 MNHNS and CDR2 SASEGT come from the germline V gene. The CDR3 runs 14 residues. Trimming took off 4 bases at V and 0 bases at J, with 9 bases between the two ends. CDR3 nucleotide sequence: TGTGCCAGCAGTGTCTGGACTAACCAAGAGACCCAGTACTTC. Translation: CASSVWTNQETQYF.

This clonotype showed up many times. J is TRBJ2-7 and V is TRBV28; TRBD1 aligns across 8 bases. V lost 4 bases and J lost 7; bases outside the gene matches: 12. CDR3 length: 15 amino acids. The germline CDR1 and CDR2 sequences are MDHEN and SYDVKM. Here the CDR3 DNA reads TGTGCCAGCAGTTCAATCGGGCAGGGGGCGGGAGAGCAGTACTTC. It codes for CASSSIGQGAGEQYF.

This clonotype has only a few counts. The V and J genes are TRBV12-3 or TRBV12-4 and TRBJ1-2; D not certain. The CDR3 runs 12 residues. Between the trimmed V and J ends, which lost 6 bases and 1 base, there was a span of 6 bases. The CDR3 bases are TGTGCCAGCAGGGGCCTTAACTATGGCTACACCTTC. The encoded protein is CASRGLNYGYTF.

This clonotype has at least ten counts. This chain joins TRBV10-3 and TRBJ1-5; D possibly corresponds to TRBD1 (5 bases). CDR3 length: 12 residues. The ends were cut back, 3 bases at V and 6 bases at J, with 6 bases in the middle. CDR1 and CDR2 from the germline V gene are ENHRY and SYGVKD. The CDR3 DNA is TGTGCCATCAGTGAAGGGGTTCAGCCCCAGCATTTT. This encodes CAISEGVQPQHF.

This clonotype was found many times. The chain recombines TRBV11-2 with TRBJ2-7; D may match TRBD1 or TRBD2 (5 bases each). Germline CDR1 reads SGHAT; CDR2 reads FQNNGV. Trimming shortened V by 5 bases and J by 3 bases, and 14 bases separated the two germline ends. The CDR3 has 14 residues. CDR3 sequence (DNA): TGTGCCAGCAGCAGACTCGGGACGAACTACGAGCAGTACTTC. It codes for CASSRLGTNYEQYF.

V and J are TRBV28 and TRBJ2-7, with D unclear. V was trimmed by 2 bases and J by 2 bases, leaving 7 bases between them. The CDR3 runs 13 residues. Looked up from germline, CDR1 is MDHEN and CDR2 is SYDVKM. The CDR3 DNA reads TGTGCCAGCAGTTTACCACCGACCTACGAGCAGTACTTC. Protein product: CASSLPPTYEQYF.

This clonotype has ten or more counts. The genes are TRBV10-2 and TRBJ2-7; D perhaps matches TRBD2 (6 bases). Trimming took off 7 bases at V and 1 base at J, with 14 bases between the two ends. CDR1 is WSHSY, CDR2 SAAADI, per germline. The CDR3 covers 14 residues. The CDR3 is CASNDHGSSYEQYF. As DNA, the CDR3 is TGCGCCAGCAATGACCACGGGAGTTCCTACGAGCAGTACTTC.

This clonotype was observed at least ten times. This chain connects TRBV10-3 to TRBJ1-1, with D possibly matching TRBD1 (5 bases). Germline loops: CDR1 ENHRY, CDR2 SYGVKD. This CDR3 has 17 amino acids. Trimming removed 10 bases from V and 2 bases from J, with 26 bases in between. The CDR3 DNA follows: TGTGCCACCGGCTCGGGGTTGGGTCAGGGTTTCAACACTGAAGCTTTCTTT. It codes for CATGSGLGQGFNTEAFF.

This clonotype was detected ten times or more. The V and J genes are TRBV6-1 and TRBJ1-5; D uncertain. The germline V gene has CDR1 MNHNS and CDR2 SASEGT. Trimming removed 8 bases at V and 3 bases at J, with 17 bases between. The CDR3 is 15 amino acids. CDR3 residues: CASGLFRIPNQPQHF. In nucleotides, the CDR3 is TGTGCCAGCGGACTGTTTCGGATCCCCAATCAGCCCCAGCATTTT.

This clonotype was found many times. V gene TRBV12-3 or TRBV12-4 combines with J gene TRBJ2-2; D is undetermined. V lost 8 bases to trimming and J lost 6 bases, with 7 bases between them. The CDR3 runs 11 residues. CDR3 coding DNA: TGTGCCAGCGGGTCCGCCGGGGAGCTGTTTTTT. This gives the protein CASGSAGELFF.

This clonotype was detected ten times or more. The rearrangement joins TRBV18 to TRBJ2-4, with a possible D match to TRBD1 (6 bases). CDR3 length equals 15 residues. Trimming took 4 bases from V and 0 from J, leaving 10 bases between them. Looked up from germline, CDR1 is KGHSH and CDR2 is LQKENI. CDR3 sequence reads: CASSQLQGAKNIQYF. The CDR3 region has the DNA TGTGCCAGCTCACAATTACAGGGAGCCAAAAACATTCAGTACTTC.

The V and J genes are TRBV5-1 and TRBJ1-1, with D perhaps TRBD1 (5 bases). V lost 4 bases and J lost 6, with 19 bases in between. Germline V gene sequence: CDR1 SGHRS, CDR2 YFSETQ. The CDR3 totals 15 residues. The CDR3 here is CASSILPDTGSEAFF. CDR3 DNA sequence: TGCGCCAGCAGCATATTACCGGACACGGGATCTGAAGCTTTCTTT.

This clonotype occurred many times. The chain combines TRBV28 with TRBJ1-2; D gene uncertain. CDR3 length: 14 amino acids. Trimming pared 3 bases from V and 2 bases from J, leaving 10 bases between. CDR1 is MDHEN, CDR2 SYDVKM, per germline. The CDR3 region is CASSLGWQNYGYTF. In DNA, the CDR3 is TGTGCCAGCAGTTTGGGTTGGCAGAACTATGGCTACACCTTC.

The genes are TRBV12-3 or TRBV12-4 and TRBJ2-2; 9 bases are a match to TRBD1. CDR3 length: 18 residues. The trim removed 6 bases at V and 3 bases at J, leaving 14 bases unmatched. CDR3 sequence reads: CASSPFPGQGTYTGELFF. The CDR3, as DNA: TGTGCCAGCAGCCCATTCCCCGGACAGGGGACATACACCGGGGAGCTGTTTTTT.

This clonotype was recorded at least ten times. The chain joins TRBV6-5 to TRBJ1-6, with a weak D call TRBD1 (6 bases). Between the trimmed V and J ends, which lost 0 bases and 5 bases, there was a span of 8 bases. The CDR3 covers 15 residues. Germline V gene lookup returns CDR1 MNHEY and CDR2 SVGAGI. In DNA, the CDR3 is TGTGCCAGCAGTTACTCGGCAGGGGATAATTCACCCCTCCACTTT. This sequence encodes CASSYSAGDNSPLHF.

V and J are TRBV24-1 and TRBJ2-2; a weak D match, TRBD1 (6 bases). With 5 bases removed from V and 0 bases from J, the gap between germline ends came to 9 bases. Germline V CDR1 and CDR2: KGHDR, SFDVKD. The CDR3 runs 15 residues. CDR3 DNA: TGTGCCACCAGTGTTCGACAGGCGAACACCGGGGAGCTGTTTTTT. This codes for CATSVRQANTGELFF.

This clonotype came up many times. The chain uses TRBV10-3 and TRBJ1-2, with TRBD1 identical over 7 bases. Germline V lookup: CDR1 ENHRY, CDR2 SYGVKD. CDR3 length: 13 amino acids. V was clipped by 4 bases and J by 5 bases; unmatched bases: 4. The CDR3 DNA follows: TGTGCCATCAGTGGGGACAGTGGTTATGGCTACACCTTC. Protein sequence: CAISGDSGYGYTF.